The clone carrying this TCR beta chain was found once. Its antigen remains unknown. Distinct nucleotide sequences in the sample also encode this CDR3. The data are from a study of shared clonotypes between healthy human individuals. For the study at large: Plates per donor: three CD4 naive, three CD4 memory, two CD8 naive, one CD8 memory.

General study results and limits: Some naive CD4 clonotypes, roughly 4.5%, turned up in common across several donors.

Only CD45RO-negative cells positively selected for CCR7 counted as naive CD8 cells, so terminally differentiated effector memory CD45RA+ cells were excluded. The donors, all of them Caucasian adults, lived in Nashville, Tennessee. Every subset had its genomic DNA shared out evenly among several immunoSEQ plates. The repertoire was sequenced with immunoSEQ multiplex PCR; TCRdb's copy has only in-frame clones and lacks some. The sample has about 2.2 million clones; approximately 94% are singletons. The CDR3 runs 15 residues. V was pared by 4 bases and J by 0 bases, with 11 bases between. Germline V gene lookup returns CDR1 MDHEN and CDR2 SYDVKM.

The chain recombines TRBV28 with TRBJ2-3; D could derive from TRBD1 or TRBD2 (5 bases each). The sample was naive CD8+ T cells from PBMCs. The receptor's source is a man in his late teens or twenties in good health. Some clones in this sample may be carry-over from other donors' samples. The CDR3 nucleotides read TGTGCCAGCAGTTCAACCGGGACGAGCACAGATACGCAGTATTTT. It specifies CASSSTGTSTDTQYF.